This T cell receptor (beta chain) was sequenced during a study of beta chain features in type 1 diabetes. Study in general: Age, gender and cell yields were similar between patients and healthy donors. Study observations and caveats: VDJ junctions sequenced from type 1 diabetes patients showed fewer insertions and more deletions. TCRB CDR3s were moderately but significantly shorter in Type 1 diabetes patients in all four CD4+ subsets. For patients, the naive, central memory and Treg TCRB repertoires appeared more alike than for healthy donors.

Sorting based on CD45RO/CCR7/CD25/CD127/CD95/CD27 separated CD4+ naive, central memory, regulatory and stem cell-like memory cells. This clone has just a few counts. Its antigen is still unknown. This CDR3 region has 15 residues. Germline-derived CDR1 and CDR2 are MRHNA and SNTAGT. V lost 4 bases to trimming and J lost 1 base, with 11 bases between them. The entirety of the isolated RNA underwent reverse transcription, so expressed TCRB transcripts were sequenced. Clones were read by immunoSEQ multiplex PCR, and TCRdb kept only the in-frame ones, dropping some. The sample carries more than 300,000 clones, 9.6% recorded once.

Sequences were obtained from central memory CD4+ T cells from blood. This receptor was taken from a man aged 25-45 years with type 1 diabetes. This chain joins TRBV6-4 and TRBJ2-1; possibly TRBD1 or TRBD2 for D (6 bases each). As DNA, the CDR3 is TGTGCCAGCAGTGTTGAGGGGGGATCCTACAATGAGCAGTTCTTC. This translates into CASSVEGGSYNEQFF.